This entry is about one T cell receptor (beta chain). It lacks a known antigen. No qualities accompany the bases; no much larger clone lies one base away. These data are taken from a study of shared clonotypes between healthy human individuals (dated by TCRdb to 2018 to 2020). Some background on the complete study: A couple of women and three men aged 18 to 49 years were included in the cohort. Each donor's leukapheresis produced roughly between about 0.9 and 9.5 billion PBMCs. To increase sequencing depth and limit assay-specific biases, TCR repertoire library preparation and sequencing were carried out by different laboratories using diverse techniques. To estimate repertoire size and how much clonotype sharing occurs between individuals, the study deeply sequenced the blood TCR repertoires of five healthy adults. Study-wide conclusions, independent of this receptor: Because the study included only a small number of donors, the genetic and exposure-history diversity represented was limited. Based on pairwise subsampling, the degree of clonotype sharing among donors was expected to be affected by sequencing depth. Only blood was sampled, and tissue TCR repertoires likely differ from those in blood.

Trimming takes 4 bases from V and 1 base from J, and the germline ends sit 11 bases apart. In the germline V gene, CDR1 corresponds to SNHLY and CDR2 to FYNNEI. Including the terminal cysteine and phenylalanine, the CDR3 comprises 14 residues. Here the CDR3 DNA is all that survives: 42 bases in frame from base 1. The donors were healthy, HIV-negative adults who had no recently reported acute infections or vaccinations. Every donor was a Caucasian adult living in Nashville, Tennessee, USA. For unsorted samples, some 87 million PBMCs were counted, and genomic DNA was extracted using the QIAamp DNA Blood Mini kit. Blood was obtained by leukapheresis, after which PBMCs were separated by Ficoll-Histopaque density gradient centrifugation and cryopreserved in liquid nitrogen vapor phase. Using the deep immunoSEQ assay, multiplex PCR amplified TCR CDR3 regions from genomic DNA. Genomic DNA extracted from each cell subset was distributed evenly over all wells of several immunoSEQ 96-well plates, and each plate served as one replicate. Each replicate PCR for unsorted PBMC received about 0.3 ug genomic DNA, equal to tens of thousands of T cell genomes. Unsorted PBMC genomic DNA was sequenced across ten immunoSEQ deep assay plates. The purified libraries were quantified using a Qubit 3.0 fluorometer, sized with a Bioanalyzer 2100, and then quantified again using the KAPA Library Quantification kit. A separate single-read 150-cycle Illumina NextSeq 550 flow cell was used to sequence each immunoSEQ 96-well plate. Processing in the source paper ran as follows. Because the immunoSEQ output held only junctional sequences and lacked quality scores, the filtering could not match the filtering applied to full-length reads. Sequences were annotated with PyIR, a Python wrapper for IgBLAST v1.9, and V/J genes and CDR3 were assigned using IMGT germline references. Any read was removed if the V/J assignment was weak (E-value above 1e-6), the CDR3 was missing, or the read contained stop codons, out-of-frame junctions, or ambiguous translated residues. V3J clonotypes were defined by identical inferred V gene, J gene, and CDR3 amino acid sequence. Percentage overlap between repertoires was calculated by dividing the number of shared unique clonotypes by the size of the smaller repertoire. Three approaches were used to assess repertoire richness: RTK rarefaction, the Chao1 estimator, and Recon v2.1 estimates of unobserved clonotypes. TCRdb carries this immuneACCESS record with in-frame sequences only. Its versions omit some clonotypes, under half of them owing to an unresolved V gene in the studies checked, with the rest unexplained. The V and J calls and clone size are taken from that table; D and trimming were inferred from the DNA. The sample records around 430,000 clones, 70% to 80% of which are singletons. The ten most abundant clones make up over 10% of the sample.

What was sequenced was PBMCs. The V and J genes are TRBV2 and TRBJ2-7, with a weak D call of TRBD2 (5 bases match). The receptor comes from a woman aged 40 to 49 in good health. Some clones in this sample may be carry-over from other donors' samples. The nucleotide sequence reads TGTGCCAGCAGTGTCCCCAGCGGATCCTACGAGCAGTACTTC. This translates into CASSVPSGSYEQYF.